This TCR beta chain was captured in a study of response to subunit inactivated influenza vaccine. TCRdb independently ran MiXCR on the RT-PCR reads; one entry per CDR3 protein. The sample records about 800,000 distinct CDR3 sequences, around 20% being singletons. This clonotype occurred many times. This CDR3 has 17 residues. Per germline, CDR1 MDHEN and CDR2 SYDVKM. The ends were cut back, 5 bases at V and 1 base at J, with 20 bases in the middle. This clonotype was sampled from a man aged 45-65 years who received an inactivated influenza vaccine. The chain has TRBV28 and TRBJ2-5, with D perhaps given as TRBD1 or TRBD2 (5 bases each). The input for sequencing was PBMCs from blood, taken about 5 days after vaccination. The chain's CDR3 is CASSPRQRARAQETQYF. CDR3 DNA sequence: TGTGCCAGCAGTCCGAGACAGAGGGCGAGGGCCCAAGAGACCCAGTACTTC.